Included here is one T cell receptor beta chain sequence, with context. What it recognizes is unknown. The V gene lost 4 bases and the J gene lost 4 bases, with 8 bases spanning the gap. This CDR3 has 13 amino acids. Germline loops: CDR1 LGHNA, CDR2 YNFKEQ. The data originate from a study of cytomegalovirus exposure and HLA in healthy donors. PCR involved 60 Vbeta and 13 Jbeta primers. Data came from immunoSEQ multiplex PCR; TCRdb stores just in-frame clones and leaves some out. The sample has approximately 87,000 clones, around four fifths seen once. Study-level points and caveats: A later analysis reportedly found that, within productive TCRs, an Asian-associated ancestry cluster had fewer N-insertions than the mean observed across the approximately 670 donors.

Sequenced sample: PBMCs. The sequence derives from a woman between 18 and 29 years old in good health and CMV-seropositive. The chain combines TRBV4-2 with TRBJ2-1; D uncertain. This chain's CDR3 is CASSLGTYNEQFF. CDR3 coding DNA: TGTGCCAGCAGCCTTGGTACTTACAATGAGCAGTTCTTC.